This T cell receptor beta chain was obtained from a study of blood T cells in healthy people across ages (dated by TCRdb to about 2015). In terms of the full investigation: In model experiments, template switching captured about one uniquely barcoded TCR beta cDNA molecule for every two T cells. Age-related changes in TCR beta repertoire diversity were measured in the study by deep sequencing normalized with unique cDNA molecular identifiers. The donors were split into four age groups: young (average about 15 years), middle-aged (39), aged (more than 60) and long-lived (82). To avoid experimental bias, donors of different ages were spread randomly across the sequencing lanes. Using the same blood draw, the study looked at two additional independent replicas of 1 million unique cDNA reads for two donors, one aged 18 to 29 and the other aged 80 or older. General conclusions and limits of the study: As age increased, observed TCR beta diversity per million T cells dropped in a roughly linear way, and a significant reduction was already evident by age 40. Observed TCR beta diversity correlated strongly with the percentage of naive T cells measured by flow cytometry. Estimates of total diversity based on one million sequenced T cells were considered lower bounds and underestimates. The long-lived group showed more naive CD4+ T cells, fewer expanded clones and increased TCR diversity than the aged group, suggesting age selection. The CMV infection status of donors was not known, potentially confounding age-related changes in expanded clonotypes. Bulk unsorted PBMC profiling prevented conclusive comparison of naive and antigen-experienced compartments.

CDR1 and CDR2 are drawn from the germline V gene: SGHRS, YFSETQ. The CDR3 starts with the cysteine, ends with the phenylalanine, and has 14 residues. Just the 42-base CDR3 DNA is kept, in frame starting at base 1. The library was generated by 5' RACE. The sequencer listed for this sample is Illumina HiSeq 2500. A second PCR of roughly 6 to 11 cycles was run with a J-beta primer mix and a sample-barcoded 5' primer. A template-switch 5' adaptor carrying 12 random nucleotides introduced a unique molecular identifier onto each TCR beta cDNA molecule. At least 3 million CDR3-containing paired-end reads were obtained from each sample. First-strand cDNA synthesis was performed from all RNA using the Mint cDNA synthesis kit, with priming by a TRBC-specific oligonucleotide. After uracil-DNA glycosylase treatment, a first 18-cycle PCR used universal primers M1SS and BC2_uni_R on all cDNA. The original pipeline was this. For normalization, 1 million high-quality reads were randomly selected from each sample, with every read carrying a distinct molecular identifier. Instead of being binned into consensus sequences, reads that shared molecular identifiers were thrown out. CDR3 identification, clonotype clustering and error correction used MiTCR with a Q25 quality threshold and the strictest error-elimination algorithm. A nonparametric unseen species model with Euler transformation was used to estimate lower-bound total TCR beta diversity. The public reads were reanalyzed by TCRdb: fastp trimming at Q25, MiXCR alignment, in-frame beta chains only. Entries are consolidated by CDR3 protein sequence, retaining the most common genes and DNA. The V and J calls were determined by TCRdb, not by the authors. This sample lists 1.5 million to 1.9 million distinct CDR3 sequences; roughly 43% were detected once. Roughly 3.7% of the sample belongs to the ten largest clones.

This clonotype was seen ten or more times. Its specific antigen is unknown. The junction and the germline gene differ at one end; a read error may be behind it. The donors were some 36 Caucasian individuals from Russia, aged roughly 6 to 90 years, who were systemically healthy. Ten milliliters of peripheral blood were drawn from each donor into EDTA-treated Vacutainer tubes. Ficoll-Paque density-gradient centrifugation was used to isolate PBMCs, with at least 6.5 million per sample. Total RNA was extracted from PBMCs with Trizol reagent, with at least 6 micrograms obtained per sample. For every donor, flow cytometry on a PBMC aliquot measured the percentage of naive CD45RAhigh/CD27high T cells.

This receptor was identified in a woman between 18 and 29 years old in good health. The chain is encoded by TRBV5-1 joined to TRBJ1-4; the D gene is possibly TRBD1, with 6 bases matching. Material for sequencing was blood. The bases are TGTGCCAGCAGCTTAGGGACACCTAATGAAAAACTGTTTTTT. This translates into CASSLGTPNEKLFF.